This TCR beta chain was sequenced in a study of blood T cell repertoires in COVID-19. Study as a whole: Samples taken during acute and convalescent COVID-19 were collected in the United States, Italy and Spain.

TCRdb's table, derived via immunoSEQ multiplex PCR, lists solely in-frame clones and lacks some. The sample lists roughly 200,000 clones, 85% to 90% occurring once. The age range of participants was about 18 to 90 years, with residence in fewer than 25 US areas. Two negative PCRs, clearance, or symptom resolution had been documented for recovered Cohort 3 donors. The sequence came from a man aged 25 to 40 who had recovered from COVID-19. Sequences were obtained from PBMCs or T cells enriched from blood (not recorded which).

The DNA of the CDR3 is TGCGCCAGCAGTCACGAGACAGGGATCCCTTCCTACGAGCAGTACTTC. It translates to CASSHETGIPSYEQYF. The V and J genes are TRBV23-1 and TRBJ2-7; 7 bases fit TRBD1. TRBV23-1 is an open reading frame, and its role is uncertain. The CDR3 length is 16 residues. The junction had 9 bases not matched to a gene; V was cut back by 3 bases and J by 1 base.